This T cell receptor (beta chain) was sequenced during a study of blood T cells in healthy people across ages. Study outcomes and limitations: Per million T cells, the diversity of TCR beta decreased roughly linearly as age advanced.

The people who gave samples were healthy Caucasians from Russia, aged roughly 6 to 90. Germline-derived CDR1 and CDR2 are SGHKS and YYEKEE (reference sequence). V lost 2 bases and J lost 4, with 12 bases in between. The CDR3 is made up of 14 amino acids. On this clonotype itself: Antigen: not known.

For the second PCR, which ran for about 7 to 11 cycles, a sample-barcoded 5' primer and a J-beta primer mix were used. In TCRdb, the 5' RACE reads were re-called with MiXCR into one record per CDR3 protein. The data contain 1.8 million or so distinct CDR3 sequences, about 39% of them seen just once; the ten biggest clones take up approximately 22%. V and J are TRBV5-5 and TRBJ1-1; D is unclear. Specimen: blood. The sequence derives from a human donor in good health. This CDR3 reads CASSFRTGATEAFF. The CDR3 nucleotides are TGTGCCAGCAGCTTCAGGACGGGTGCCACTGAAGCTTTCTTT.